Detailed here is one T cell receptor beta chain. What this receptor recognizes is not known. Base-call qualities are not available, and no considerably larger clone is one nucleotide away. This sample is part of a study of OX40 agonist ivuxolimab in advanced cancers. Background on the whole study: The costimulatory receptor OX40 (CD134) was targeted by ivuxolimab, a fully human IgG2 agonistic monoclonal antibody. Intravenous ivuxolimab was administered to patients every 2 weeks at six dose levels: 0.01, 0.1, 0.3, 1.5, 3 and 10 mg/kg. Among the 50 to 55 dose-escalation patients, approximately 20 had hepatocellular carcinoma, roughly 15 melanoma, 9 renal cell carcinoma and 9 head and neck cancer. In the dose-escalation cohort, around four fifths of patients were male, and the mean age was approximately 64 years, with a range of about 23 to 90. Prior anti-PD-1, anti-PD-L1 or anti-CTLA-4 therapy was permitted, and checkpoint inhibitors had been received by about 36% of dose-escalation patients. Three dose-escalation patients achieved partial responses, one with hepatocellular carcinoma and two with cutaneous melanoma. The purpose of peripheral TCRbeta sequencing was to test whether ivuxolimab changed TCR sequence diversity and led to clonal T-cell expansion. The paper reports the monotherapy dose-escalation portion (N = 52 patients) of the phase I ivuxolimab trial.

Overall results and qualifications from the work: Antigen specificity was not determined for the clonally expanded peripheral T cells. Low levels of normalized T-cell clonal expansion were also seen in some patients who did not respond. Partial responders in the 0.1-3.0 mg/kg groups had among the lowest normalized peripheral clonal expansion, especially among CD8+ T cells. After ivuxolimab, expanded clones were on average more numerous among CD8+ T cells than among CD4+ T cells. Clonal expansion of both CD4+ and CD8+ blood T cells was observed from baseline to week 6 at doses 0.1 to 3.0 mg/kg.

Patients with a history of autoimmune disease or receiving systemic immunosuppression were excluded from the trial. Peripheral blood for TCR sequencing was collected from all dose cohorts at baseline, on cycle 4 day 1, and on cycle 7 day 1. The samples were taken from a phase I, first-in-human, multicenter, open-label dose-escalation trial of ivuxolimab. Adults with locally advanced or metastatic melanoma, renal cell carcinoma, hepatocellular carcinoma or head and neck squamous cell carcinoma were enrolled in the trial. Before TCR sequencing, CD4+ and CD8+ T cells were separately sorted from peripheral blood. Genomic DNA was isolated from the sorted cells so that the TCRbeta CDR3 region could be sequenced. The immunoSEQ Assay was used to sequence the TCRbeta CDR3 regions. TCRdb holds this immuneACCESS table with in-frame rearrangements only. Some clones are missing; in checked studies, unresolved V genes explain under half, and the rest has no known cause. Here the sample has around 84,000 clones; approximately 93% occur a single time. Roughly 9.6% of the sample comes from the top ten.

Its CDR3 holds 15 amino acids, cysteine through phenylalanine. Of all the DNA, just the CDR3 is kept, 45 bases in frame from base 1. V lost 1 base and J lost 1 base; the stretch between them is 10 bases long. The germline V gene encodes CDR1 SGHVS and CDR2 FNYEAQ. Here the chain combines TRBV7-6 and TRBJ1-1; no confident D gene assignment can be made. The sequence was obtained from an adult with an advanced solid tumor such as melanoma, head and neck, liver or kidney cancer. Specimen: CD4+ or CD8+ T cells sorted from blood, collected in a trial of the OX40 agonist ivuxolimab. This receptor carries the CDR3 CASSLELVPNTEAFF. The DNA sequence follows: TGTGCCAGCAGCTTAGAATTGGTCCCGAACACTGAAGCTTTCTTT.